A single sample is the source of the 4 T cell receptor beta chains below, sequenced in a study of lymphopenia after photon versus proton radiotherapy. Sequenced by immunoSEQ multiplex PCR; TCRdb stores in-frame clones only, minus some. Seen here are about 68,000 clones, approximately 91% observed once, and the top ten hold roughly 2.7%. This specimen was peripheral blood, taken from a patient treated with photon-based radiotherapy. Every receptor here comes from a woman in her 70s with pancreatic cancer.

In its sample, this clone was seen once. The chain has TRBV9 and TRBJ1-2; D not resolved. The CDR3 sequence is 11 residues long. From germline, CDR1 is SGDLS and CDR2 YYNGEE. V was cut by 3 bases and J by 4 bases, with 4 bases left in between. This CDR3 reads CASSAIYGYTF. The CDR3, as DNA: TGTGCCAGCAGCGCGATCTATGGCTACACCTTC.

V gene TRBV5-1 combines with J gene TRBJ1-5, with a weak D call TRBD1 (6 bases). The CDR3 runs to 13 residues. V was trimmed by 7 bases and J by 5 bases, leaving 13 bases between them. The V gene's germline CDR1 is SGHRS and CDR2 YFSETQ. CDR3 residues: CASETGWDQPQHF. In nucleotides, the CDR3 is TGCGCCAGCGAAACAGGGTGGGATCAGCCCCAGCATTTT.

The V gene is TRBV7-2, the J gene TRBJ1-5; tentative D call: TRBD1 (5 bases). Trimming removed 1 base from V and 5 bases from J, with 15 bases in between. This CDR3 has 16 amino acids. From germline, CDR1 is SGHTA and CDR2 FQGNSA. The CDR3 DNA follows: TGTGCCAGCAGCTTAGAAGGGACCGGATACCATCAGCCCCAGCATTTT. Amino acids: CASSLEGTGYHQPQHF.

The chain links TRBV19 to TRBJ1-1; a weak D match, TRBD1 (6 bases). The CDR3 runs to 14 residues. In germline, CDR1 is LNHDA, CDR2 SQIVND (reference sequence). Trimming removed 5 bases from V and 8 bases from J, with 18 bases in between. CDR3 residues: CASSARTAVVEAFF. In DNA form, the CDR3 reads TGTGCCAGTAGTGCCCGGACAGCCGTCGTAGAAGCTTTCTTT.